This TCR beta chain was observed in a study of CD8 T cells in Susac syndrome. As concerns this clonotype: No antigen is known for it.

TCR beta sequences were obtained from blood CD8+ and CD4+ T cells. Healthy donors, matched for age and sex, constituted the control group. This CDR3 contains 14 residues. Germline CDR1 and CDR2: DFQATT and SNEGSKA (reference sequence). V dropped 6 bases and J dropped 4 bases, with 16 bases sitting between them. Study results and limitations: The study conceded that its TCR sequencing and HLA analysis involved relatively few individuals.

RNA totalling 0.5 to 1 ug underwent reverse transcription with random hexamers. TCRdb analysed the immunoSEQ multiplex PCR reads with MiXCR anew, one entry per CDR3 protein. The profile shows some 180,000 distinct CDR3 sequences, less than 95% of them singletons. Material: CD4+ T cells from PBMCs. The chain links TRBV20-1 to TRBJ2-1, with D possibly matching TRBD2 (7 bases). The source of this sequence is a human donor in good health. In nucleotides, the CDR3 is TGCAGTGCGGCCCTGCGGGGGACATACAATGAGCAGTTCTTC. Translating gives CSAALRGTYNEQFF.